The 27 T cell receptor beta chains listed next were all sequenced from one sample in a study of response to subunit inactivated influenza vaccine. Each CDR3 protein is one row after TCRdb ran MiXCR on the RT-PCR reads. Of hundreds of thousands of distinct CDR3 sequences listed, about a fifth are singletons. Sequencing was performed on PBMCs from blood, taken less than 22 months after vaccination. These receptors were obtained from a man aged 45 to 70 who received an inactivated influenza vaccine.

The chain is built from TRBV7-8 and TRBJ2-3; 9 bases fit TRBD2. V gave up 4 bases and J gave up 0 bases; unmatched junction bases: 8. Germline V gene data show CDR1 as SGHVS and CDR2 as FQNEAQ. The CDR3 runs 17 residues. The CDR3 loop reads CASSSGTSSTSTDTQYF. Here the CDR3 DNA reads TGTGCCAGCAGCTCCGGGACTAGCAGCACTAGCACAGATACGCAGTATTTT.

This chain connects TRBV29-1 to TRBJ1-1; 8 bases are shared with TRBD1. The ends lost 5 bases at V and 4 bases at J; junction bases unmatched: 3. CDR1 SQVTM and CDR2 ANQGSEA come from the germline V gene. The CDR3 has 12 amino acids. CDR3 residues: CSVWTGRTEAFF. In DNA, the CDR3 is TGCAGCGTTTGGACAGGGCGCACTGAAGCTTTCTTT. Full variable domain (missing parts from reference TRBV29-1 and TRBJ1-1): SAVISQKPSRDICQRGTSLTIQCQVDSQVTMMFWYRQQPGQSLTLIATANQGSEATYESGFVIDKFPISRPNLTFSTLTVSNMSPEDSSIYLCSVWTGRTEAFFGQGTRLTVV.

The V call is TRBV5-4, the J call TRBJ2-1; D unresolved. The CDR3 runs to 14 residues. Per germline, CDR1 SGHNT and CDR2 YYREEE (reference sequence). The V and J ends lost 0 bases and 6 bases respectively, with 10 bases between them. As DNA, the CDR3 is TGTGCCAGCAGCTTGGAAGCCCAGAGCAATGAGCAGTTCTTC. Amino acid sequence: CASSLEAQSNEQFF. Together with reference TRBV5-4 and TRBJ2-1, the CDR3 gives the full variable domain: ETGVTQSPTHLIKTRGQQVTLRCSSQSGHNTVSWYQQALGQGPQFIFQYYREEENGRGNFPPRFSGLQFPNYSSELNVNALELDDSALYLCASSLEAQSNEQFFGPGTRLTVL.

This clonotype was seen ten or more times. The rearrangement joins TRBV18 to TRBJ1-2, with TRBD1 as a possible D gene (5 bases). Trimming removed 5 bases at V and 8 bases at J, with 15 bases between. The CDR3 runs to 13 residues. The germline V gene encodes CDR1 KGHSH and CDR2 LQKENI. CDR3 protein: CASSAKRDGGYTF. The CDR3 DNA is TGTGCCAGCTCAGCGAAAAGGGACGGCGGCTACACCTTC. Complete variable domain (other parts from reference TRBV18 and TRBJ1-2): NAGVMQNPRHLVRRRGQEARLRCSPMKGHSHVYWYRQLPEEGLKFMVYLQKENIIDESGMPKERFSAEFPKEGPSILRIQQVVRGDSAAYFCASSAKRDGGYTFGSGTRLTVV.

This chain uses TRBV7-6 with TRBJ2-2; 8 nucleotides agree with TRBD1. Unmatched junction bases numbered 5, after V lost 5 bases and J lost 6 bases. Germline CDR1 is SGHVS and CDR2 is FNYEAQ. CDR3 size: 14 residues. DNA for the CDR3: TGTGCCAGCAGCCCCTCAGGGGGCCCCGGGGAGCTGTTTTTT. Protein product: CASSPSGGPGELFF.

The rearrangement links TRBV7-2 to TRBJ2-3, with 10 positions matching TRBD1. The CDR3 runs 15 residues. The ends lost 4 bases at V and 4 bases at J; junction bases unmatched: 5. Per germline, CDR1 SGHTA and CDR2 FQGNSA. Here the CDR3 reads CASSSTGGSPDTQYF. The CDR3 DNA sequence: TGTGCCAGCAGCTCGACAGGGGGCAGCCCAGATACGCAGTATTTT.

The genes are TRBV11-2 and TRBJ1-2, with D possibly being TRBD1 (6 bases). CDR3 size: 18 residues. Between the trimmed V and J ends, which lost 3 bases and 9 bases, there was a span of 29 bases. Germline V CDR1 and CDR2: SGHAT, FQNNGV. CDR3 DNA sequence: TGTGCCAGCAGCTTTCCCAAACAGGGACCGGGTACGTCGGGAAGCTACACCTTC. Amino acids: CASSFPKQGPGTSGSYTF.

There are a few counts of this clonotype. The chain has TRBV6-2 or TRBV6-3 and TRBJ2-3, with a possible D match to TRBD2 (7 bases). There are 15 residues in the CDR3. Between the trimmed V and J ends, which lost 3 bases and 2 bases, there was a span of 12 bases. The germline V gene encodes CDR1 MNHEY and CDR2 SVGEGT. CDR3 sequence (DNA): TGTGCCAGCAGTTATCCCGGGGGGCCCACAGATACGCAGTATTTT. Translated, it gives CASSYPGGPTDTQYF.

V and J are TRBV6-1 and TRBJ1-5, with 11 bases identical to TRBD1. The CDR3 is 18 amino acids. The J segment lost 1 base and the V segment lost 6 bases, leaving 11 bases of the junction unmatched. The germline gives CDR1 MNHNS, CDR2 SASEGT. CDR3 coding DNA: TGTGCCAGCAGCAACGCCGGGACAGGGGGATGGAGCAATCAGCCCCAGCATTTT. This translates into CASSNAGTGGWSNQPQHF.

This clonotype was counted a few times. This chain joins TRBV7-2 and TRBJ2-2, with 7 bases aligning to TRBD2. This CDR3 has 16 amino acids. With V trimmed by 5 bases and J by 5 bases, 11 bases remained unmatched. Germline lookup yields CDR1 SGHTA and CDR2 FQGNSA. Here the CDR3 DNA reads TGTGCCAGCAGCCACCGGGCGGGAGAGCGGACCGGGGAGCTGTTTTTT. It specifies CASSHRAGERTGELFF. Complete variable domain (other parts from reference TRBV7-2 and TRBJ2-2): GAGVSQSPSNKVTEKGKDVELRCDPISGHTALYWYRQSLGQGLEFLIYFQGNSAPDKSGLPSDRFSAERTGGSVSTLTIQRTQQEDSAVYLCASSHRAGERTGELFFGEGSRLTVL.

Many counts were recorded for this clonotype. The chain is built from TRBV3-1 and TRBJ2-5; 7 nucleotides line up with TRBD1. The CDR3 has 14 amino acids. The J segment lost 10 bases and the V segment lost 4 bases, leaving 12 bases of the junction unmatched. Germline V gene sequence: CDR1 LGHDT, CDR2 YNNKEL (reference sequence). Written as DNA, the CDR3 is TGTGCCAGCAGCCCACCGGGACAGACCCCTGGCCAGTACTTC. Translation: CASSPPGQTPGQYF.

This rearrangement joins TRBV6-2 or TRBV6-3 to TRBJ2-7; 10 bases are shared with TRBD2. The CDR3 is made up of 16 amino acids. Germline V gene data show CDR1 as MNHEY and CDR2 as SVGEGT. The V gene end was trimmed by 2 bases and the J gene end by 1 base; junction bases not matched to a gene: 5. CDR3 residues: CASSYGGLATSYEQYF. CDR3 coding DNA: TGTGCCAGCAGTTACGGGGGACTAGCGACTTCCTACGAGCAGTACTTC.

DNA of the CDR3: TGCAGCGTTGAAGAAAGAGCGAACACCGGGGAGCTGTTTTTT. As protein: CSVEERANTGELFF. The chain combines TRBV29-1 with TRBJ2-2, with no clear D. CDR3 length equals 14 residues. V was pared by 0 bases and J by 0 bases, with 5 bases between. Looked up from germline, CDR1 is SQVTM and CDR2 is ANQGSEA.

In its sample, this clonotype was seen many times. The chain is built from TRBV6-1 and TRBJ1-6; D remains ambiguous. Germline CDR1 and CDR2: MNHNS and SASEGT. The CDR3 spans 14 residues. V shed 6 bases and J shed 0 bases, with 6 bases lying between them. CDR3 coding DNA: TGTGCCAGCAGAACATCCTCCTATAATTCACCCCTCCACTTT. It yields the protein CASRTSSYNSPLHF.

This clonotype was detected many times. At one end the junction does not follow the germline gene, possibly because of a read error. V and J are TRBV5-1 and TRBJ1-6; 7 positions match TRBD1. This CDR3 spans 14 amino acids. Germline values: CDR1 SGHRS, CDR2 YFSETQ. The CDR3 DNA sequence: TGTGCCAGCAGTTTGGGACAGAATAATTCACCCCTCCACTTT. Translating gives CASSLGQNNSPLHF.

The gene calls are TRBV12-5 and TRBJ1-1; the D is unclear. This CDR3 spans 16 amino acids. Deletions cut 0 bases from V and 1 base from J, with 12 bases between. CDR1 and CDR2 (germline): LGHNT, FRNRAP. The CDR3 sequence is CASGLVLGRENTEAFF. CDR3 nucleotide sequence: TGTGCTAGTGGTTTGGTATTGGGCAGAGAGAACACTGAAGCTTTCTTT.

This clonotype was seen a handful of times. J is TRBJ2-2 and V is TRBV4-1, with TRBD1 matching over 8 bases. In germline, CDR1 is MGHRA, CDR2 YSYEKL. The trim removed 0 bases at V and 7 bases at J, leaving 4 bases unmatched. There are 15 residues in the CDR3. For the CDR3, the DNA is TGCGCCAGCAGCCAAGACCAGGGGGCTAACGGGGAGCTGTTTTTT. Translation gives CASSQDQGANGELFF.

This clonotype was counted a few times. The chain has TRBV6-1 and TRBJ2-1; D may be TRBD1 or TRBD2 (5 bases each). The CDR3 runs 15 residues. Germline CDR1 and CDR2: MNHNS and SASEGT. Trimming removed 5 bases at V and 3 bases at J, with 14 bases between. CDR3 in DNA: TGTGCCAGCAGTATCCGGGACGGGAACTACAATGAGCAGTTCTTC. This encodes CASSIRDGNYNEQFF.

V is TRBV9 and J is TRBJ2-5, with TRBD1 as a possible D gene (5 bases). This CDR3 is 15 amino acids long. V shed 0 bases and J shed 5 bases, with 14 bases lying between them. Germline CDR1 SGDLS, CDR2 YYNGEE. CDR3 loop: CASSVAQGVQETQYF. The CDR3 DNA reads as TGTGCCAGCAGCGTAGCCCAGGGCGTCCAGGAGACCCAGTACTTC.

The chain uses TRBV4-3 and TRBJ2-7; no clear D gene. There are 16 residues in the CDR3. V was pared by 0 bases and J by 6 bases, with 18 bases between. In germline, CDR1 is LGHNA, CDR2 YSLEER. The CDR3 DNA is TGCGCCAGCAGCCAAGATATACAAGACCAATTACGCGAGCAGTACTTC. Its protein is CASSQDIQDQLREQYF.

CDR3 loop: CASNNKKTSTINEQFF. Here the CDR3 DNA reads TGTGCCAGCAACAACAAGAAGACTAGTACGATCAATGAGCAGTTCTTC. The rearrangement joins TRBV11-1 to TRBJ2-1, with D maybe TRBD2 (6 bases). The V gene lost 7 bases and the J gene lost 6 bases, with 22 bases spanning the gap. Germline V gene data show CDR1 as SGHAT and CDR2 as FQDESV (reference sequence). This CDR3 is 16 amino acids long.

The chain uses TRBV19 and TRBJ1-5; D gene ambiguous. Germline V CDR1 and CDR2: LNHDA, SQIVND (reference sequence). V shed 6 bases and J shed 0 bases, with 12 bases lying between them. The CDR3 loop spans 15 amino acids. The CDR3 DNA follows: TGTGCCAGTAGAAGGGCAGTGAATAGCAATCAGCCCCAGCATTTT. Translated, it gives CASRRAVNSNQPQHF. Full variable domain (remainder filled in from reference TRBV19 and TRBJ1-5): DGGITQSPKYLFRKEGQNVTLSCEQNLNHDAMYWYRQDPGQGLRLIYYSQIVNDFQKGDIAEGYSVSREKKESFPLTVTSAQKNPTAFYLCASRRAVNSNQPQHFGDGTRLSIL.

V is TRBV28 and J is TRBJ1-1, with D unclear. Germline assignment: CDR1 MDHEN and CDR2 SYDVKM. V lost 5 bases and J 0 bases, leaving 13 bases between the germline ends. The CDR3 runs 15 residues. CDR3 residues: CASSPTNVLNTEAFF. Here the CDR3 DNA reads TGTGCCAGCAGTCCGACTAACGTATTGAACACTGAAGCTTTCTTT.

The chain combines TRBV7-9 with TRBJ2-7; no clear D gene. Germline V lookup: CDR1 SEHNR, CDR2 FQNEAQ (reference sequence). V was pared by 1 base and J by 6 bases, with 10 bases between. CDR3 size: 13 residues. Written as DNA, the CDR3 is TGTGCCAGCAGCTTAGAAGGACCTGGCGAGCAGTACTTC. It encodes CASSLEGPGEQYF. Filled out from reference TRBV7-9 and TRBJ2-7, the complete variable domain reads DTGVSQNPRHKITKRGQNVTFRCDPISEHNRLYWYRQTLGQGPEFLTYFQNEAQLEKSRLLSDRFSAERPKGSFSTLEIQRTEQGDSAMYLCASSLEGPGEQYFGPGTRLTVT.

V gene TRBV6-6 combines with J gene TRBJ2-7, with D possibly matching TRBD2 (6 bases). Between the trimmed V and J ends, which lost 6 bases and 12 bases, there was a span of 21 bases. Germline V CDR1 and CDR2: MNHNY, SVGAGI (reference sequence). The CDR3 runs to 13 residues. Written as DNA, the CDR3 is TGTGCCAGCAGGGGGACGGAGGGCTACGACTTGTACTTC. Its translation is CASRGTEGYDLYF.

The genes are TRBV18 and TRBJ2-7; 8 positions match TRBD1. The trim removed 5 bases at V and 3 bases at J, leaving 6 bases unmatched. Per germline, CDR1 KGHSH and CDR2 LQKENI. The CDR3 is made up of 14 amino acids. The CDR3, as DNA: TGTGCCAGCTCATCAATTACAGGGGGCTACGAGCAGTACTTC. This sequence encodes CASSSITGGYEQYF.

This clonotype was counted a few times. The rearrangement joins TRBV11-2 to TRBJ2-3; D might be TRBD1 (5 bases). The CDR3 has 17 amino acids. Germline V gene data show CDR1 as SGHAT and CDR2 as FQNNGV. Trimming cost V 0 bases and J 4 bases, with 17 bases left between them. The CDR3 reads CASSLDIRQSKADTQYF. The CDR3 nucleotides are TGTGCCAGCAGCTTAGATATTCGACAGTCTAAAGCAGATACGCAGTATTTT.